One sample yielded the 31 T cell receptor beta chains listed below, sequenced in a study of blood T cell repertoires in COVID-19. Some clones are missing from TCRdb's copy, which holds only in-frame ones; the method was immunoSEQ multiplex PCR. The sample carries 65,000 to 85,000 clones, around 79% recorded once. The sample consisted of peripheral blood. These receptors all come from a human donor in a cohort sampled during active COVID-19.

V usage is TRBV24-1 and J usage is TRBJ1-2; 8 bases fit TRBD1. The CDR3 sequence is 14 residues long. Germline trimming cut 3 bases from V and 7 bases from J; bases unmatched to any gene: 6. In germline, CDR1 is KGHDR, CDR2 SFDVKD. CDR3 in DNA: TGTGCCACCAGTGATGCCAGGGGGCGTCTTGGCTACACCTTC. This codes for CATSDARGRLGYTF.

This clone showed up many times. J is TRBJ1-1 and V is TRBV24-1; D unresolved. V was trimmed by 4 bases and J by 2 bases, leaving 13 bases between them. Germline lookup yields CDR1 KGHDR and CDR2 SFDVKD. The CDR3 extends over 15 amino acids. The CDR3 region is CATSDGVAGNTEAFF. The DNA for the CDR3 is TGTGCCACCAGTGACGGGGTAGCGGGAAACACTGAAGCTTTCTTT.

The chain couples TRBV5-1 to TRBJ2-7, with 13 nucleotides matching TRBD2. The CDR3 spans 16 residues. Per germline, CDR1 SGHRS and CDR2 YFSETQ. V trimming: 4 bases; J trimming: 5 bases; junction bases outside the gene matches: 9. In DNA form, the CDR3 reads TGCGCCAGCAGCCCCTGGACTAGCGGGAGCGGGAACGAGCAGTACGTC. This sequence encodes CASSPWTSGSGNEQYV.

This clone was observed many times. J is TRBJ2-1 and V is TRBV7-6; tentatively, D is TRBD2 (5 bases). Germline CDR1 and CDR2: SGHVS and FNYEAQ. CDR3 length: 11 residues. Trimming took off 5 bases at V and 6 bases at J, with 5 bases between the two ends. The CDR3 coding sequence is TGTGCCAGCAGCAGCGGCAATGAGCAGTTCTTC. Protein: CASSSGNEQFF.

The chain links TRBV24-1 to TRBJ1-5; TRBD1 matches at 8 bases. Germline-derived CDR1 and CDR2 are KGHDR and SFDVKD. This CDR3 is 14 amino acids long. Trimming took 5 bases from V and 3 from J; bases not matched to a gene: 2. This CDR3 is CATSGQGSNQPQHF. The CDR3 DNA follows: TGTGCCACCAGTGGACAGGGGTCCAATCAGCCCCAGCATTTT.

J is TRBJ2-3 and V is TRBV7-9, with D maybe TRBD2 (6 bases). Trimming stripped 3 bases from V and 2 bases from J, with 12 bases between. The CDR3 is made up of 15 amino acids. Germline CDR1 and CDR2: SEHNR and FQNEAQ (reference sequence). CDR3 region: CASSFYGGSTDTQYF. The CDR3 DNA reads TGTGCCAGCAGCTTTTATGGGGGGTCCACAGATACGCAGTATTTT.

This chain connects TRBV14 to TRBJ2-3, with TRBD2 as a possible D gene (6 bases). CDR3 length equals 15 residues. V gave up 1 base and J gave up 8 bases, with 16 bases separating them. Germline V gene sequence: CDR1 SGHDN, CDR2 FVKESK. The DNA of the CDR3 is TGTGCCAGCAGCCAAGCCGGGACTCTTTTCCGTACGCAGTATTTT. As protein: CASSQAGTLFRTQYF.

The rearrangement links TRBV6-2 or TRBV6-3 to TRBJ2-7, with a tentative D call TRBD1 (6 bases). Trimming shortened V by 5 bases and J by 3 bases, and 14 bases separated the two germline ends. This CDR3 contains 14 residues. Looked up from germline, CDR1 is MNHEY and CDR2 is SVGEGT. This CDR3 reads CASSNHRDIYEQYV. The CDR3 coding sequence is TGTGCCAGCAGTAACCACAGGGATATCTACGAGCAGTACGTC.

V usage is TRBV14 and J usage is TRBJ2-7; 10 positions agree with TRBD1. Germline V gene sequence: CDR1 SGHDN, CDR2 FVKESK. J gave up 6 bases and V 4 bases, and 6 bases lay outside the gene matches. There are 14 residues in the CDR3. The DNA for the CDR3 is TGTGCCAGCAGCCGGACAGGGGGGGGTGGCGAGCAGTACTTC. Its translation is CASSRTGGGGEQYF.

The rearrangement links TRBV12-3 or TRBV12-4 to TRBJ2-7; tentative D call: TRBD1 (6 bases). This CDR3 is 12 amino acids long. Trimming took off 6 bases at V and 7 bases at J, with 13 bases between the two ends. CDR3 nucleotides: TGTGCCAGCAGGGAAACAGGGCGGGAGCAGTACTTC. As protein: CASRETGREQYF.

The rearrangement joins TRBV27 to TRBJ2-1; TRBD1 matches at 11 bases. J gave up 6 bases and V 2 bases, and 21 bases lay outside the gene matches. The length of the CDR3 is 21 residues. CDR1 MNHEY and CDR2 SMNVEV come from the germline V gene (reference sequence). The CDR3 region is CASSLGPRTGGLVGTFNEQFF. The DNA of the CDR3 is TGTGCCAGCAGTTTAGGCCCCAGGACAGGGGGCCTTGTGGGGACTTTCAATGAGCAGTTCTTC.

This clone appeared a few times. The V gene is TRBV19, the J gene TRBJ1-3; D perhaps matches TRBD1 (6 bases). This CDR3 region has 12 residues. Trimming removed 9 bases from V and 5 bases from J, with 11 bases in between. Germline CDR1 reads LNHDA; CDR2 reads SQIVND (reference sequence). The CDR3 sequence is CASRDTRNTIYF. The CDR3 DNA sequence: TGTGCCAGCCGGGACACTAGAAACACCATATATTTT.

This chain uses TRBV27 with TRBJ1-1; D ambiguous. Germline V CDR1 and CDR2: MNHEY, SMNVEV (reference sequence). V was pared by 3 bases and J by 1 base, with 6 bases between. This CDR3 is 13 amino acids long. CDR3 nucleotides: TGTGCCAGCAGTTTCGGGGAGAACACTGAAGCTTTCTTT. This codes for CASSFGENTEAFF.

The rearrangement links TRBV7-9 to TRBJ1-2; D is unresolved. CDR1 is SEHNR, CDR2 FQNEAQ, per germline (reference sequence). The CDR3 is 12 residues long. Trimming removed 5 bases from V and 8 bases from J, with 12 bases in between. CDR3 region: CASSPGVLGYTF. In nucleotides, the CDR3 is TGTGCCAGCAGCCCCGGGGTTCTGGGCTACACCTTC.

CDR3 amino acids: CASAGYSGSPLHF. The DNA for the CDR3 is TGTGCCAGCGCAGGGTATTCGGGCTCACCCCTCCACTTT. J is TRBJ1-6 and V is TRBV3-1 (or the pseudogene TRBV3-2), with D possibly TRBD1 on 5 matching bases. Germline V gives CDR1 LGHDT, CDR2 YNNKEL (reference sequence). Trimming left V 8 bases short and J 10 bases short, with 15 bases between. The CDR3 contains 13 residues.

CDR3: CASSLDTPSYNEQFF. The CDR3, as DNA: TGTGCCAGCAGCTTGGACACCCCCTCCTACAATGAGCAGTTCTTC. The chain links TRBV5-5 to TRBJ2-1; D remains ambiguous. Trimming stripped 0 bases from V and 0 bases from J, with 7 bases between. Germline CDR1 SGHKS, CDR2 YYEKEE (reference sequence). This CDR3 has 15 residues.

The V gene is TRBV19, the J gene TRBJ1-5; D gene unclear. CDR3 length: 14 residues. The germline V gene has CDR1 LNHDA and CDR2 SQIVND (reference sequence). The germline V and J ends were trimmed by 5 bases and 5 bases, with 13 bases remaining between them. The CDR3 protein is CASSVDRLHQPQHF. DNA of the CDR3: TGTGCCAGTAGTGTTGATCGCCTACATCAGCCCCAGCATTTT.

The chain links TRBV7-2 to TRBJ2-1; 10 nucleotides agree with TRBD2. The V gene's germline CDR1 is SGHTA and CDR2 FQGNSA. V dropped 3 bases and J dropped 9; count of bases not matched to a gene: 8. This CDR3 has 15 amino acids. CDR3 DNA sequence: TGTGCCAGCAGCTTCCAGGGGGGACTAGCGACTGAGCAGTTCTTC. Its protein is CASSFQGGLATEQFF. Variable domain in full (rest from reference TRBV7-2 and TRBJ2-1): GAGVSQSPSNKVTEKGKDVELRCDPISGHTALYWYRQSLGQGLEFLIYFQGNSAPDKSGLPSDRFSAERTGGSVSTLTIQRTQQEDSAVYLCASSFQGGLATEQFFGPGTRLTVL.

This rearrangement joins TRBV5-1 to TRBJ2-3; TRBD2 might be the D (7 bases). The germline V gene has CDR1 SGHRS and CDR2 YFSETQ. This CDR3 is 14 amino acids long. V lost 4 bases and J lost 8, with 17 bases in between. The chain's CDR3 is CASSRDTSGGTQYF. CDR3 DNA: TGCGCCAGCAGCCGGGACACCTCGGGGGGTACGCAGTATTTT.

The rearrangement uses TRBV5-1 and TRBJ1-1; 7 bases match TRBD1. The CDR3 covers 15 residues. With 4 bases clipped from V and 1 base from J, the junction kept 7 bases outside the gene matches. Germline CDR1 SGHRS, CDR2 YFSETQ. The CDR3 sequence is CASSGSGQPNTEAFF. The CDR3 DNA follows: TGCGCCAGCAGCGGATCGGGACAGCCGAACACTGAAGCTTTCTTT.

The CDR3 spells CASSQRPGGYTGELFF. DNA of the CDR3: TGTGCCAGCAGCCAACGGCCAGGGGGGTACACCGGGGAGCTGTTTTTT. V and J are TRBV13 and TRBJ2-2; tentative D call: TRBD1 (7 bases). The CDR3 extends over 16 amino acids. V was cut by 5 bases and J by 3 bases, with 16 bases left in between. CDR1 and CDR2 (germline): PRHDT, FYEKMQ (reference sequence).

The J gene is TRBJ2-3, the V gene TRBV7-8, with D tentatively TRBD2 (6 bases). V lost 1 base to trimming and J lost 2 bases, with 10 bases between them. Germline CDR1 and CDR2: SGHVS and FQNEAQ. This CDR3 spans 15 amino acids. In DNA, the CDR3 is TGTGCCAGCAGCTTAGATGGCGGGATCACAGATACGCAGTATTTT. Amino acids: CASSLDGGITDTQYF.

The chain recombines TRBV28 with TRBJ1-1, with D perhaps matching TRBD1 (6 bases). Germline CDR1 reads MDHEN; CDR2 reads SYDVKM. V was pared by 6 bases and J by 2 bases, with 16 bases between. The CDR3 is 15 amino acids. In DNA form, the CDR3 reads TGTGCCAGCAGAACTGAACAGGGTATTAACACTGAAGCTTTCTTT. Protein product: CASRTEQGINTEAFF.

This CDR3 reads CATSRGEKLFF. The CDR3 DNA is TGTGCCACCAGCCGGGGGGAAAAACTGTTTTTT. The J gene is TRBJ1-4, the V gene TRBV15; a possible D gene is TRBD1 (5 bases). The length of the CDR3 is 11 residues. V was clipped by 5 bases and J by 8 bases, with 6 bases between them. The germline V gene has CDR1 LNHNV and CDR2 YYDKDF (reference sequence).

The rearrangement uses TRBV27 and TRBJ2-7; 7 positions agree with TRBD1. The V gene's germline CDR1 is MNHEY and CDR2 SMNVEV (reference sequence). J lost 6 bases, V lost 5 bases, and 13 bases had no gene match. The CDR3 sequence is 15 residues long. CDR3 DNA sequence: TGTGCCAGCAGTCCCACAGGGGCGTCCTCGGGCGAGCAGTACGTC. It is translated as CASSPTGASSGEQYV.

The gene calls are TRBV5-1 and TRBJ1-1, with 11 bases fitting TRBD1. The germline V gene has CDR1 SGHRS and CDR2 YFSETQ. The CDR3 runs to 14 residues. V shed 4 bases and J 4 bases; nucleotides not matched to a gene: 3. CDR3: CASSQGQGATEAFF. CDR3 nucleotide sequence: TGCGCCAGCAGCCAAGGACAGGGGGCCACTGAAGCTTTCTTT.

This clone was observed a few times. CDR3 coding DNA: TGTGCCAGCAGCAACCTAGGGGGGACTAGCGGCCAGCGGGGCAATGAGCAGTTCTTC. This sequence encodes CASSNLGGTSGQRGNEQFF. The chain carries TRBV7-6 and TRBJ2-1; TRBD2 matches at 11 bases. The length of the CDR3 is 19 residues. The germline gives CDR1 SGHVS, CDR2 FNYEAQ. Trimming took 5 bases from V and 6 from J; bases not matched to a gene: 18.

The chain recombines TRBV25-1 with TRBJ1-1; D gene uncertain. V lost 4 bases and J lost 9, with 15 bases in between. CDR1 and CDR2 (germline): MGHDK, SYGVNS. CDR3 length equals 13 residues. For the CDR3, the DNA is TGTGCCAGCAGTGGCACGGGAGCCAGGAAAGCTTTCTTT. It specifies CASSGTGARKAFF.

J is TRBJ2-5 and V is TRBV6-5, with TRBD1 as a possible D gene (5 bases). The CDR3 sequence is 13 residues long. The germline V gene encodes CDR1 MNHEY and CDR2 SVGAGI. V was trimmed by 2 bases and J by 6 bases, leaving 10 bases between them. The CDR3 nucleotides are TGTGCCAGCAGTTACGGCAGGGCTAAGACCCAGTACTTC. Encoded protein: CASSYGRAKTQYF.

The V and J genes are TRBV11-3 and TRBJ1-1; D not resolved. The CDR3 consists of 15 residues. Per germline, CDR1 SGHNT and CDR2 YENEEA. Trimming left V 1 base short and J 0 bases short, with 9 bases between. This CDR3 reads CASSLVAGLNTEAFF. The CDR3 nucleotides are TGTGCCAGCAGCTTAGTTGCAGGCCTGAACACTGAAGCTTTCTTT. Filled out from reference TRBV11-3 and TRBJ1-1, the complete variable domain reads EAGVVQSPRYKIIEKKQPVAFWCNPISGHNTLYWYLQNLGQGPELLIRYENEEAVDDSQLPKDRFSAERLKGVDSTLKIQPAELGDSAVYLCASSLVAGLNTEAFFGQGTRLTVV.

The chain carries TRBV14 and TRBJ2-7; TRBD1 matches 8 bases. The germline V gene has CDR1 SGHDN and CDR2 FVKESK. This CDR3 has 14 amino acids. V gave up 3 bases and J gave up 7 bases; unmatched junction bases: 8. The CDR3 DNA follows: TGTGCCAGCAGCCAGGCCAGGGGGCCTGGTGAGCAGTACTTC. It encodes CASSQARGPGEQYF.